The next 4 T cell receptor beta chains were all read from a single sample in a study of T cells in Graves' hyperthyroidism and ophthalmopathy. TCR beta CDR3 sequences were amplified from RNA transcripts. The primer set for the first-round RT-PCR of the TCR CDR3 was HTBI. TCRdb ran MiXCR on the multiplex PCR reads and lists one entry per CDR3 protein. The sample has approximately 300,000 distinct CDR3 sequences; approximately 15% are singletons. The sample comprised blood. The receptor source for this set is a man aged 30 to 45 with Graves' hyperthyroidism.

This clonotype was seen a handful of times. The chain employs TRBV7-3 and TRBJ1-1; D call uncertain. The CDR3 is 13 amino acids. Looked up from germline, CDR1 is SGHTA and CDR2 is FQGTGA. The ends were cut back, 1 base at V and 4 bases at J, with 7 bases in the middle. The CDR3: CASSLIAGTEAFF. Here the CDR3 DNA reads TGTGCCAGCAGCTTAATTGCGGGCACTGAAGCTTTCTTT. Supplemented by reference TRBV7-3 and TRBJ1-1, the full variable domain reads GAGVSQTPSNKVTEKGKYVELRCDPISGHTALYWYRQSLGQGPEFLIYFQGTGAADDSGLPNDRFFAVRPEGSVSTLKIQRTERGDSAVYLCASSLIAGTEAFFGQGTRLTVV.

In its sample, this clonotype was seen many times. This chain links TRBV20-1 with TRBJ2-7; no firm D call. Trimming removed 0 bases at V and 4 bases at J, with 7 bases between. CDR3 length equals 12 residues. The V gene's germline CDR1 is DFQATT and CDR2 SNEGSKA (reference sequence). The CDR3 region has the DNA TGCAGTGCTAGAGATCGACGGTACGAGCAGTACTTC. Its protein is CSARDRRYEQYF.

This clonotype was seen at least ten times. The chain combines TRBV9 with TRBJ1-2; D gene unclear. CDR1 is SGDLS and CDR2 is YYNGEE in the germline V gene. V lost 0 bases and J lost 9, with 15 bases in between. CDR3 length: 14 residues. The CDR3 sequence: CASSVEESSRSYTF. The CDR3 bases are TGTGCCAGCAGCGTAGAGGAAAGCAGTCGGAGCTACACCTTC.

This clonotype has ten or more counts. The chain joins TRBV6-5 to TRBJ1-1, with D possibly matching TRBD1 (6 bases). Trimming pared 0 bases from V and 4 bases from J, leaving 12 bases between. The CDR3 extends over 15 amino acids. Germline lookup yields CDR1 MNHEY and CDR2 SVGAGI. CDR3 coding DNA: TGTGCCAGCAGTTACTCAGGGCAGGGGAGCACTGAAGCTTTCTTT. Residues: CASSYSGQGSTEAFF.